This TCR beta chain was obtained from a study of cytomegalovirus exposure and HLA in healthy donors. V was cut by 5 bases and J by 3 bases, with 10 bases left in between. The CDR3 is 13 residues long. In germline, CDR1 is SGHTA, CDR2 FQGNSA. Primers for the PCR totalled 60 Vbeta and 13 Jbeta. The protocol was immunoSEQ multiplex PCR, while the TCRdb copy is restricted to in-frame clones and leaves out a portion. This sample has about 150,000 clones, with 61% found just once. This chain uses TRBV7-2 with TRBJ1-1; D is possibly TRBD1 (6 bases). This sequence was found in a male donor in good health and CMV-seronegative. Sequencing used PBMCs. The chain's CDR3 is CASSIQGYTEAFF. The CDR3 DNA reads as TGTGCCAGCAGCATACAGGGCTACACTGAAGCTTTCTTT.